This T cell receptor (beta chain) was identified during a study of blood T cell repertoires in COVID-19. Study summary: The United States, Italy and Spain were the sources of the acute and convalescent COVID-19 samples. T cells, B-cell-depleted T cells, or PBMCs provided the cDNA or gDNA that served as material.

This clone was observed a single time. Per the authors' pipeline: Reference gene primer amplification gave estimated nucleated cell counts. Assay: immunoSEQ multiplex PCR; the TCRdb copy retains only in-frame clones and omits some. From that table come the V and J calls and clone size; the DNA was used to work out D and trimming. The sample shows about 120,000 clones, 85% to 90% of them seen only once. Sequencing used peripheral blood. The sequence came from a man older than 75 with acute or convalescent COVID-19.

For the CDR3, the DNA is TGTGCCAGTAGCCTACAGCCCTTCCAAGAGACCCAGTACTTC. It encodes CASSLQPFQETQYF. This chain links TRBV19 with TRBJ2-5; D gene unclear. Germline V gene data show CDR1 as LNHDA and CDR2 as SQIVND (reference sequence). The CDR3 extends over 14 amino acids. Trimming stripped 6 bases from V and 1 base from J, with 12 bases between.